The 15 T cell receptor beta chains in this list originate from one sample, sequenced in a study of T cell clonotyping in hematopoietic cell transplantation. The method was immunoSEQ multiplex PCR; TCRdb's version includes in-frame clones alone and lacks a portion of them. This table has approximately 6,000 clones, 70% to 80% appearing once. Here the sequenced sample was PBMCs, taken 100 days after allogeneic stem cell transplant. All receptors derive from a male patient between 45 and 60 years old who had an allogeneic stem cell transplant from an unrelated donor, so the T cells may come from the graft donor. Some clones in this sample may be carry-over from other donors' samples.

The rearrangement uses TRBV5-4 and TRBJ1-1; the match to TRBD1 covers 10 bases. The J segment lost 4 bases and the V segment lost 4 bases, leaving 7 bases of the junction unmatched. This CDR3 region has 15 residues. Germline V gene data show CDR1 as SGHNT and CDR2 as YYREEE (reference sequence). CDR3 bases: TGTGCCAGCAGCCCGGGGACAGGGGTAGTCACTGAAGCTTTCTTT. Translating it yields CASSPGTGVVTEAFF.

This sequence joins TRBV6-1 and TRBJ1-2; 7 bases are a match to TRBD1. The V gene end was trimmed by 1 base and the J gene end by 6 bases; junction bases not matched to a gene: 2. The CDR3 runs 13 residues. CDR1 is MNHNS and CDR2 is SASEGT in the germline V gene. DNA of the CDR3: TGTGCCAGCAGTGAAGGACAGGGAGATGGCTACACCTTC. This sequence encodes CASSEGQGDGYTF.

V is TRBV5-4 and J is TRBJ2-5; D is unclear. With 2 bases removed from V and 2 bases from J, the gap between germline ends came to 13 bases. CDR3 length: 15 amino acids. Germline V gives CDR1 SGHNT, CDR2 YYREEE (reference sequence). CDR3 loop: CASSFRTDFQETQYF. In DNA, the CDR3 is TGTGCCAGCAGCTTCAGGACCGACTTTCAAGAGACCCAGTACTTC.

This rearrangement joins TRBV6-6 to TRBJ2-7; 7 bases match TRBD1. J lost 7 bases, V lost 6 bases, and 3 bases had no gene match. This CDR3 contains 11 residues. CDR1 and CDR2 (germline): MNHNY, SVGAGI (reference sequence). The CDR3 DNA reads as TGTGCCAGCAGGGCAGGGGGAGAGCAGTACGTC. This translates into CASRAGGEQYV.

This clone was seen just once. The chain uses TRBV19 and TRBJ1-2; no firm D call. The CDR3 is 12 amino acids. V was pared by 3 bases and J by 9 bases, with 11 bases between. Germline lookup yields CDR1 LNHDA and CDR2 SQIVND (reference sequence). CDR3 region: CASSILGRSYTF. CDR3 nucleotide sequence: TGTGCCAGTAGTATTCTCGGAAGGAGCTACACCTTC. Filled out from reference TRBV19 and TRBJ1-2, the complete variable domain reads DGGITQSPKYLFRKEGQNVTLSCEQNLNHDAMYWYRQDPGQGLRLIYYSQIVNDFQKGDIAEGYSVSREKKESFPLTVTSAQKNPTAFYLCASSILGRSYTFGSGTRLTVV.

V and J are TRBV12-5 and TRBJ1-6; possibly TRBD1 for D (5 bases). This CDR3 region has 14 residues. V was cut by 3 bases and J by 4 bases, with 7 bases left in between. Germline CDR1 and CDR2: LGHNT and FRNRAP. The CDR3 DNA sequence: TGTGCTAGTGGTTTTCACAGGTATAATTCACCCCTCCACTTT. Its protein is CASGFHRYNSPLHF.

The chain links TRBV14 to TRBJ1-3, with D unclear. This CDR3 contains 12 residues. From germline, CDR1 is SGHDN and CDR2 FVKESK. V was pared by 0 bases and J by 4 bases, with 1 base between. CDR3 in DNA: TGTGCCAGCAGCCAAGACGGAAACACCATATATTTT. Amino acid sequence: CASSQDGNTIYF.

This clone was detected only a few times. This chain connects TRBV30 to TRBJ1-2; D call uncertain. Germline V lookup: CDR1 GTSNPN, CDR2 SVGIG (reference sequence). There are 14 residues in the CDR3. Deletions cut 6 bases from V and 4 bases from J, with 18 bases between. Written as DNA, the CDR3 is TGTGCCTGCCATACCTCCGGGATGGGCTATGGCTACACCTTC. This encodes CACHTSGMGYGYTF.

This chain joins TRBV23-1 and TRBJ1-5; D may be TRBD1 (5 bases). TRBV23-1 is an ORF, and what it does is uncertain. The ends were cut back, 2 bases at V and 0 bases at J, with 8 bases in the middle. The CDR3 sequence is 15 residues long. This CDR3 is CASSQRDGSNQPQHF. CDR3 DNA: TGCGCCAGCAGTCAACGGGACGGTAGCAATCAGCCCCAGCATTTT.

By its share, this clone is large. This rearrangement joins TRBV30 to TRBJ2-3; D perhaps matches TRBD1 (6 bases). The ends were cut back, 5 bases at V and 3 bases at J, with 9 bases in the middle. The germline V gene has CDR1 GTSNPN and CDR2 SVGIG (reference sequence). There are 12 residues in the CDR3. The DNA for the CDR3 is TGTGCCTGGGGGACACCGACAGATACGCAGTATTTT. Its protein is CAWGTPTDTQYF.

The rearrangement uses TRBV30 and TRBJ1-2; 7 nucleotides line up with TRBD1. The CDR3 consists of 12 residues. V was clipped by 0 bases and J by 6 bases; unmatched bases: 1. Germline V CDR1 and CDR2: GTSNPN, SVGIG (reference sequence). The CDR3 reads CAWSVGTDGYTF. CDR3 sequence (DNA): TGTGCCTGGAGTGTGGGGACAGATGGCTACACCTTC.

The chain couples TRBV5-4 to TRBJ1-2; D unresolved. Trimming pared 3 bases from V and 3 bases from J, leaving 3 bases between. The CDR3 consists of 11 residues. CDR1 is SGHNT and CDR2 is YYREEE in the germline V gene (reference sequence). The CDR3 sequence: CASSSHYGYTF. As DNA, the CDR3 is TGTGCCAGCAGCTCGCACTATGGCTACACCTTC.

The chain couples TRBV5-6 to TRBJ1-1; D is unclear. V lost 6 bases to trimming and J lost 0 bases, with 24 bases between them. There are 18 residues in the CDR3. Germline CDR1 is SGHDT and CDR2 is YYEEEE. The DNA for the CDR3 is TGTGCCAGCACTCTAGTCCGGAGCCCTTTATTCCTGAACACTGAAGCTTTCTTT. This codes for CASTLVRSPLFLNTEAFF. Using reference TRBV5-6 and TRBJ1-1 for the parts outside the CDR3, the full variable domain is DAGVTQSPTHLIKTRGQQVTLRCSPKSGHDTVSWYQQALGQGPQFIFQYYEEEERQRGNFPDRFSGHQFPNYSSELNVNALLLGDSALYLCASTLVRSPLFLNTEAFFGQGTRLTVV.

The rearrangement joins TRBV27 to TRBJ1-4; weak D call: TRBD1 (5 bases). There are 15 residues in the CDR3. The germline CDR1 and CDR2 sequences are MNHEY and SMNVEV (reference sequence). V shed 5 bases and J shed 4 bases, with 14 bases lying between them. The CDR3 loop is CASSTWDGFNEKLFF. The CDR3 DNA reads TGTGCCAGCAGTACGTGGGACGGTTTTAATGAAAAACTGTTTTTT.

The gene calls are TRBV6-5 and TRBJ1-1; D unclear. CDR1 MNHEY and CDR2 SVGAGI come from the germline V gene. Trimming shortened V by 4 bases and J by 8 bases, and 11 bases separated the two germline ends. This CDR3 is 12 amino acids long. The CDR3 loop reads CASSFSPPEAFF. The CDR3 DNA is TGTGCCAGCAGTTTTAGCCCACCGGAAGCTTTCTTT.